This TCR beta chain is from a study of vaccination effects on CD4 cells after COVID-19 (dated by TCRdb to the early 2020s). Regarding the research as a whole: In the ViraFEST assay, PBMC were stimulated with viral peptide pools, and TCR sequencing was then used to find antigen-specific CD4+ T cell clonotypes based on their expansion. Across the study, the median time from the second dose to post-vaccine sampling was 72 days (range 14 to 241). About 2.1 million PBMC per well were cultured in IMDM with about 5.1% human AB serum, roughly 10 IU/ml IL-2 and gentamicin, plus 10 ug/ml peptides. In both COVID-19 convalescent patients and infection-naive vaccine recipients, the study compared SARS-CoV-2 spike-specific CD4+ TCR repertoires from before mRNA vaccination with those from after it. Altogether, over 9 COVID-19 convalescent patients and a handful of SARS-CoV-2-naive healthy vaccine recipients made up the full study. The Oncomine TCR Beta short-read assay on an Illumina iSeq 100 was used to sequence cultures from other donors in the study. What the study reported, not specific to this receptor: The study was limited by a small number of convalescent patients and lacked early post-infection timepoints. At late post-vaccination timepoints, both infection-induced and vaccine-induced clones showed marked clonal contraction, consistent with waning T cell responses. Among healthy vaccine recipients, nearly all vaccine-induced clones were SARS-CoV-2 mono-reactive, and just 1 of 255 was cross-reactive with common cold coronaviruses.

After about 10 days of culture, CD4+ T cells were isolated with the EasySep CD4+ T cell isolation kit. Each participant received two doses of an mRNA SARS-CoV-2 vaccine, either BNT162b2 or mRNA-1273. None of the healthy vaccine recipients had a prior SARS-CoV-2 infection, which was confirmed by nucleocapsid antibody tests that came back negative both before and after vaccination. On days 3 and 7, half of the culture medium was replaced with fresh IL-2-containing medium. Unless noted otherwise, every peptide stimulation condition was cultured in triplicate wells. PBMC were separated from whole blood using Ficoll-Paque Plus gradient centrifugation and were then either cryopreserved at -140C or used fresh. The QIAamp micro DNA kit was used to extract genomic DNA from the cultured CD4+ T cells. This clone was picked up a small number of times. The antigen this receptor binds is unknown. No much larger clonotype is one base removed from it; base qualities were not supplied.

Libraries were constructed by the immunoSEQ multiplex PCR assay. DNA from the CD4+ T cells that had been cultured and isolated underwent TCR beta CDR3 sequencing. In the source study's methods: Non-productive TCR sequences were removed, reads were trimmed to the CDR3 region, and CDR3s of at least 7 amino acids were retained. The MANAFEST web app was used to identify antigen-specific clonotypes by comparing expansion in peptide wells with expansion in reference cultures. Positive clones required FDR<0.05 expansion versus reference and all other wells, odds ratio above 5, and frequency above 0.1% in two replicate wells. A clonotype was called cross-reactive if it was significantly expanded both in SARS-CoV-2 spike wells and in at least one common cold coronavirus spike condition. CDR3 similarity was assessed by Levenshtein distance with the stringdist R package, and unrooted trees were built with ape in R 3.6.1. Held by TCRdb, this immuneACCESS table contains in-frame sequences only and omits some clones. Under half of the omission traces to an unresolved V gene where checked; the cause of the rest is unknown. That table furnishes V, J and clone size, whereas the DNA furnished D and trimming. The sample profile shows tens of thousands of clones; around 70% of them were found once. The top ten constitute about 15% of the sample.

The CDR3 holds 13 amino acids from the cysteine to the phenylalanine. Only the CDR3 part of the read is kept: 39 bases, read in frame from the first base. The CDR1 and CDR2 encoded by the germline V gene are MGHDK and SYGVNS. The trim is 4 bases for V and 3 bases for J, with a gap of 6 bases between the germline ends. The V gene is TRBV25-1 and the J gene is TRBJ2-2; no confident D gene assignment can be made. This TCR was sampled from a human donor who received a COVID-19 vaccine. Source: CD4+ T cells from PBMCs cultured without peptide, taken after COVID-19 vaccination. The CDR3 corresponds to CASSVGHTGELFF. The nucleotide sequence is TGTGCCAGCAGTGTAGGGCACACCGGGGAGCTGTTTTTT.